This T cell receptor beta chain was obtained from a study of OX40 agonist ivuxolimab in advanced cancers. Across the whole study: As their treatment, patients were administered ivuxolimab, an agonistic anti-OX40 (CD134) antibody. Eligibility admitted prior anti-PD-1, anti-PD-L1 or anti-CTLA-4 therapy; roughly 40% had some. Broader study findings: At 0.1 to 3.0 mg/kg and by week 6, CD4+ and CD8+ T cells in the blood had expanded clonally. Averaged across samples, CD8+ T cells carried more expanded clones than CD4+ did.

The CDR3 is made up of 19 amino acids. Germline V gene lookup returns CDR1 KGHSH and CDR2 LQKENI. V dropped 0 bases and J dropped 0; count of bases not matched to a gene: 2. Details on this clone: Its antigen is still unknown.

Method: immunoSEQ multiplex PCR; TCRdb's copy keeps in-frame clones and lacks some. Among some 61,000 clones, 85% to 90% were seen once, and the ten largest hold around 5%. The origin of this receptor is an adult with an advanced solid tumor such as melanoma, head and neck, liver or kidney cancer. The chain combines TRBV18 with TRBJ2-1, with 16 bases matching TRBD2. The input for sequencing was CD4+ or CD8+ T cells sorted from blood, taken in a trial of the OX40 agonist ivuxolimab. The CDR3 sequence: CASSPPGLAGGSSYNEQFF. CDR3 DNA: TGTGCCAGCTCACCACCGGGACTAGCGGGGGGGAGCTCCTACAATGAGCAGTTCTTC.